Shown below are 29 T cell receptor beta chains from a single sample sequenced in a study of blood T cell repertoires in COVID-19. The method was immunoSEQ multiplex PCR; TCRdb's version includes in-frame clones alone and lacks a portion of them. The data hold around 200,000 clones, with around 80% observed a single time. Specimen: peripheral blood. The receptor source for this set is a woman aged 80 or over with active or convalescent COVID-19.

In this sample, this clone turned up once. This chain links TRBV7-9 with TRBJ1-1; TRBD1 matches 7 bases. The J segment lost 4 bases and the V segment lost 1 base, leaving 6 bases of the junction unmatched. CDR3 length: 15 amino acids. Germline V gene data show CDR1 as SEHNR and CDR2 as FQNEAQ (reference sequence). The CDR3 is CASSLVQGDFTEAFF. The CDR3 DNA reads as TGTGCCAGCAGCTTAGTTCAGGGGGATTTCACTGAAGCTTTCTTT.

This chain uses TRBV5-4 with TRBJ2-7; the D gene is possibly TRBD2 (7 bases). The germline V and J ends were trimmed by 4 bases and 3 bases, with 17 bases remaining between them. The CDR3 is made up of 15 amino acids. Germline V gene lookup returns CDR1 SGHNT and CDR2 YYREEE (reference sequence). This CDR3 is CASSGGGEGFYEQYF. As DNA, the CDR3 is TGTGCCAGCAGCGGAGGGGGGGAGGGTTTCTACGAGCAGTACTTC.

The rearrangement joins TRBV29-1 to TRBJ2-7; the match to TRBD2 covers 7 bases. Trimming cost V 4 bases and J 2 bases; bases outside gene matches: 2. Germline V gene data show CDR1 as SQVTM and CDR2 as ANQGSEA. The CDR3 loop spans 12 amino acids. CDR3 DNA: TGCAGCGTTGGGGGGGGAACCTACGAGCAGTACTTC. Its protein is CSVGGGTYEQYF.

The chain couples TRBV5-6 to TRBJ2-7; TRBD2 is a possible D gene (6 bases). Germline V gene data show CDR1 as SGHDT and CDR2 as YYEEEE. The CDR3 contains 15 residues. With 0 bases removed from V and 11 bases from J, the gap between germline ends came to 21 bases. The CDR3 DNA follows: TGTGCCAGCAGCTTGGCCGAGGAGGGACCTTATCCAAAGTACTTC. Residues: CASSLAEEGPYPKYF.

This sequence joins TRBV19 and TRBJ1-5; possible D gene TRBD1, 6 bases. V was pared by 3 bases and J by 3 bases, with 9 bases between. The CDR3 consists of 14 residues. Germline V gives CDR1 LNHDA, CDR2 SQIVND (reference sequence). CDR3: CASSITGPNQPQHF. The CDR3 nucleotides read TGTGCCAGTAGTATCACAGGGCCCAATCAGCCCCAGCATTTT. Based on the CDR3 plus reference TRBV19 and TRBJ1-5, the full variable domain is DGGITQSPKYLFRKEGQNVTLSCEQNLNHDAMYWYRQDPGQGLRLIYYSQIVNDFQKGDIAEGYSVSREKKESFPLTVTSAQKNPTAFYLCASSITGPNQPQHFGDGTRLSIL.

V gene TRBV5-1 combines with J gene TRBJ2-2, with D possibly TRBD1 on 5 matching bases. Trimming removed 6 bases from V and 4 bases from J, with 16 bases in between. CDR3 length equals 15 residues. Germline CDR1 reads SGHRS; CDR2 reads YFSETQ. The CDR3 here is CASIELGASTGELFF. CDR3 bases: TGCGCCAGCATAGAGTTAGGGGCGAGCACCGGGGAGCTGTTTTTT.

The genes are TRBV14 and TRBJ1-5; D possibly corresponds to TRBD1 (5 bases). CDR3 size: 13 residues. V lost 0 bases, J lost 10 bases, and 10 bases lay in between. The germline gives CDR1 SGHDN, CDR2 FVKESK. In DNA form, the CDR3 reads TGTGCCAGCAGCCAAGAGGGGGGAGGACCCCAGCATTTT. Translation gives CASSQEGGGPQHF.

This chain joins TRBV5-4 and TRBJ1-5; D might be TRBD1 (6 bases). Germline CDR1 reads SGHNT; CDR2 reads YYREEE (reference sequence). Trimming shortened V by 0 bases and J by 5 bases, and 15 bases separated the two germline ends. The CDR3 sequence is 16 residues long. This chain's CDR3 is CASSLASQGRDQPQHF. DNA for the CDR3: TGTGCCAGCAGCTTGGCCTCTCAGGGGCGAGATCAGCCCCAGCATTTT.

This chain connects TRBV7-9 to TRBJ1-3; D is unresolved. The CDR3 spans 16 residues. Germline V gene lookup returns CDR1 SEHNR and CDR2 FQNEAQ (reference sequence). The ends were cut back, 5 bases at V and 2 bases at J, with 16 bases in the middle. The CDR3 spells CASSPQRTVTGNTIYF. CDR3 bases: TGTGCCAGCAGCCCCCAGCGGACGGTTACTGGAAACACCATATATTTT.

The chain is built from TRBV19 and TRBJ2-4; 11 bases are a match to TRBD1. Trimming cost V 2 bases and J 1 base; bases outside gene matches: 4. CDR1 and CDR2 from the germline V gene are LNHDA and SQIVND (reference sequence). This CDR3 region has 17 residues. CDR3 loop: CASSIIRDRGAKNIQYF. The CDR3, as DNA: TGTGCCAGTAGTATAATCCGGGACAGGGGGGCCAAAAACATTCAGTACTTC.

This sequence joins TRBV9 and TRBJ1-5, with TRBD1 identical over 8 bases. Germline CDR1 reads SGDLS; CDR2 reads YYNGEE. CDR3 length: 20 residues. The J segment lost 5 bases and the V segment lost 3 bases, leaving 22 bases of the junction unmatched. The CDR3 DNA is TGTGCCAGCAGCGCGGGCCCCGGGACAGGAGCCCCCGGTGCGGATCAGCCCCAGCATTTT. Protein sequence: CASSAGPGTGAPGADQPQHF.

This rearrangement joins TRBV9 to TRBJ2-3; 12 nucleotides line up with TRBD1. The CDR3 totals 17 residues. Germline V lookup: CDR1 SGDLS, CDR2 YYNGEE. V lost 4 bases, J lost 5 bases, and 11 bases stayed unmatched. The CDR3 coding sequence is TGTGCCAGCAGCCTCGCCACAGGGACAGGGGGCTTAGATACGCAGTATTTT. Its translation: CASSLATGTGGLDTQYF.

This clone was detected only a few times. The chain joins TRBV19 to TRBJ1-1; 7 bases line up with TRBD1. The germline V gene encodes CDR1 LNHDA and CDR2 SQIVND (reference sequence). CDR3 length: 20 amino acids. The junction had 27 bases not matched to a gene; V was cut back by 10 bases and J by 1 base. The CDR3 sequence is CATSSSGQDREEDGNTEAFF. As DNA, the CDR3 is TGTGCCACCAGTAGTTCCGGACAGGACAGAGAGGAGGATGGGAACACTGAAGCTTTCTTT.

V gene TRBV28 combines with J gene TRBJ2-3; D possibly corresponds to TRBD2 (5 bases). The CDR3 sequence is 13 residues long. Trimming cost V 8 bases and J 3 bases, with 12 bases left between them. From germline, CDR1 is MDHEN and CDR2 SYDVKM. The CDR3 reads CASGDGITDTQYF. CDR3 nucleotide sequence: TGTGCCAGCGGTGACGGGATAACAGATACGCAGTATTTT.

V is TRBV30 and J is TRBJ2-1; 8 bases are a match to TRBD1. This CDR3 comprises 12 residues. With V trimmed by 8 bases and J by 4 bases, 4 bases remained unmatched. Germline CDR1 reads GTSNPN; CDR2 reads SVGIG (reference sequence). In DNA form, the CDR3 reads TGTGCCGGACAGGGAACGTACAATGAGCAGTTCTTC. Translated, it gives CAGQGTYNEQFF.

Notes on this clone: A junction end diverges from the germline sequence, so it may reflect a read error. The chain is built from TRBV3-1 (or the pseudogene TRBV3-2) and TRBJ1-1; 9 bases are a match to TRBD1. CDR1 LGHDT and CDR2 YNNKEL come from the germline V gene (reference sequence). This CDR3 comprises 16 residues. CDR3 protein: CASTQQGARVNTEAFF. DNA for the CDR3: TGTGCCAGCACCCAACAGGGGGCGCGGGTGAACACTGAAGCTTTCTTT.

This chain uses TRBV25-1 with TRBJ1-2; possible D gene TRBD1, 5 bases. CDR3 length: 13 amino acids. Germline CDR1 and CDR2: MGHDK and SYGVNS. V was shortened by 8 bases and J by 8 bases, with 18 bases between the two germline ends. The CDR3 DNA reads TGTGCCAGCTCGGGGGTTTGGGCGCAGGGCTACACCTTC. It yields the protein CASSGVWAQGYTF.

CDR3 protein: CASSYSSRGSPLHF. CDR3 nucleotide sequence: TGTGCCAGCAGTTACTCGAGTCGGGGTTCACCCCTCCACTTT. The chain is built from TRBV6-5 and TRBJ1-6; D gene uncertain. The germline gives CDR1 MNHEY, CDR2 SVGAGI. With 0 bases removed from V and 9 bases from J, the gap between germline ends came to 9 bases. CDR3 length: 14 amino acids.

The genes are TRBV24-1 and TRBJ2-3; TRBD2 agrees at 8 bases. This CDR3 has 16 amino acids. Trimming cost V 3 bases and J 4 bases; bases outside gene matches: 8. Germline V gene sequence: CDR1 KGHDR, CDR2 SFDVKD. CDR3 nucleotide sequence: TGTGCCACCAGTGATATAATAGCGGGGAGGTCAGATACGCAGTATTTT. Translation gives CATSDIIAGRSDTQYF.

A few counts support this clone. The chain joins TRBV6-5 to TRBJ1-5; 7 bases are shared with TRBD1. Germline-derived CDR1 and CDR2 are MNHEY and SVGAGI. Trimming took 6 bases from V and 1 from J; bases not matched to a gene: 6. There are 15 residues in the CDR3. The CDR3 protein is CASRRTTGSNQPQHF. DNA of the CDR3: TGTGCCAGCAGGCGTACGACAGGGAGCAATCAGCCCCAGCATTTT.

CDR3 amino acids: CASSQPRVTYEQYF. CDR3 nucleotides: TGTGCCAGCAGTCAACCTCGCGTTACCTACGAGCAGTACTTC. V and J are TRBV28 and TRBJ2-7; D ambiguous. Trimming left V 5 bases short and J 2 bases short, with 13 bases between. CDR1 and CDR2 from the germline V gene are MDHEN and SYDVKM. The CDR3 has 14 amino acids.

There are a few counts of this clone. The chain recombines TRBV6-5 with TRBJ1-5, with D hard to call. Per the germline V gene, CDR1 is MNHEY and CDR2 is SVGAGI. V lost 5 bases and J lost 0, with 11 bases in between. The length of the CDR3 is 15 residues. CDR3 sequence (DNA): TGTGCCAGCAGTCGCCCGACTAATAGCAATCAGCCCCAGCATTTT. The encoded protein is CASSRPTNSNQPQHF.

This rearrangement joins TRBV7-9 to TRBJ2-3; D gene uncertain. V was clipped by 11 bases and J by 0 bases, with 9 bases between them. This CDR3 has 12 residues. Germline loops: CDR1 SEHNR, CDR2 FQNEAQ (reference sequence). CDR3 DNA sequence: TGTGCCGGGCGTACTAGCACAGATACGCAGTATTTT. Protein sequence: CAGRTSTDTQYF.

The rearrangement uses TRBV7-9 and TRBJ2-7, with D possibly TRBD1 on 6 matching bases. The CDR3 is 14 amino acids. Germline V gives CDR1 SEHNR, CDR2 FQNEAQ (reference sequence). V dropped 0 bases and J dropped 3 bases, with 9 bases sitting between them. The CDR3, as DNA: TGTGCCAGCAGCTTAGCACCAGGGGACTACGAGCAGTACTTC. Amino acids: CASSLAPGDYEQYF.

The CDR3 here is CASTPRSNSYNEQFF. CDR3 in DNA: TGTGCCAGCACCCCCCGGTCGAACTCCTACAATGAGCAGTTCTTC. The chain uses TRBV9 and TRBJ2-1, with unresolved D. The CDR3 is made up of 15 amino acids. CDR1 SGDLS and CDR2 YYNGEE come from the germline V gene. V lost 6 bases to trimming and J lost 0 bases, with 13 bases between them.

CDR3 DNA: TGTGCTAGTGGTTTGGTCCGACAGGGGGCACACAATGAGCAGTTCTTC. Encoded protein: CASGLVRQGAHNEQFF. The chain uses TRBV12-5 and TRBJ2-1, with 10 bases lining up with TRBD1. Unmatched junction bases numbered 4, after V lost 0 bases and J lost 5 bases. This CDR3 is 16 amino acids long. CDR1 and CDR2 (germline): LGHNT, FRNRAP. Full variable domain (missing parts from reference TRBV12-5 and TRBJ2-1): DARVTQTPRHKVTEMGQEVTMRCQPILGHNTVFWYRQTMMQGLELLAYFRNRAPLDDSGMPKDRFSAEMPDATLATLKIQPSEPRDSAVYFCASGLVRQGAHNEQFFGPGTRLTVL.

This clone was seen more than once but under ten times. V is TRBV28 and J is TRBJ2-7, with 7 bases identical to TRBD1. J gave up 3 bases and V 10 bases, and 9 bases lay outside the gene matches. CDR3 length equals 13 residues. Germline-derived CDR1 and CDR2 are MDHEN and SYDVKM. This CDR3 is CATRTGQRYEQYF. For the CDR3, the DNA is TGTGCCACCCGGACAGGACAGCGCTACGAGCAGTACTTC.

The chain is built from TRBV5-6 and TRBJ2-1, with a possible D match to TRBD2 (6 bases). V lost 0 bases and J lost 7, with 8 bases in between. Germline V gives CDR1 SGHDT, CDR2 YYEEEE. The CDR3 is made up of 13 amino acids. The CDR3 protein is CASSLGLVNEQFF. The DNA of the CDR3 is TGTGCCAGCAGCTTGGGACTAGTAAATGAGCAGTTCTTC.

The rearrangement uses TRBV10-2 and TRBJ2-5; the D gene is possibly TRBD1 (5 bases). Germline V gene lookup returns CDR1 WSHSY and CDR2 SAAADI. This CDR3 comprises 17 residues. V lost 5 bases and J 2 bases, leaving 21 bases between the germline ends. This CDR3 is CASSLFLLSPGQETQYF. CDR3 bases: TGCGCCAGCAGTCTCTTCCTTTTAAGTCCAGGGCAAGAGACCCAGTACTTC.